This is a list of T cell receptor beta chains from one sample in a study of T cells after yellow fever vaccination. TCRdb reprocessed the 5' RACE reads via MiXCR and lists one record per CDR3 protein. The profile shows approximately 580,000 distinct CDR3 sequences, less than 20% of them singletons. This specimen consisted of PBMCs, obtained 5 to 6 days after the first yellow fever vaccination. These receptors were taken from a man between 18 and 35 years old who received the YFV17D yellow fever vaccine. Both conserved end residues are part of each CDR3. A D gene is named only where the DNA matches it firmly. Expanded clones are given a class, and other clones once, few, many or no size at all.

v_call	clone_size	d_call	j_call	cdr3_aa	cdr3_nt
TRBV29-1	many	NA	TRBJ1-1	CSVGWGGTEAFF	TGCAGCGTTGGCTGGGGGGGCACTGAAGCTTTCTTT
TRBV14	NA	NA	TRBJ2-2	CASSQLTGLAGELFF	TGTGCCAGCAGCCAACTAACAGGGTTGGCCGGGGAGCTGTTTTTT
TRBV12-3/TRBV12-4	few	NA	TRBJ2-7	CASSLSGIEQYF	TGTGCCAGCAGTTTATCAGGGATAGAGCAGTACTTC
TRBV10-3	NA	TRBD1	TRBJ2-2	CATGTANTGELFF	TGTGCCACTGGGACAGCGAACACCGGGGAGCTGTTTTTT
TRBV12-3/TRBV12-4	many	NA	TRBJ1-6	CASSFRNSPLHF	TGTGCCAGCAGTTTTCGGAATTCACCCCTCCACTTT
TRBV10-3	NA	NA	TRBJ2-7	CAISVYREGYEQYF	TGTGCCATCAGTGTGTACAGGGAAGGCTACGAGCAGTACTTC
TRBV5-1	many	NA	TRBJ1-3	CASSPLGISGNTIYF	TGCGCCAGCAGCCCCTTAGGGATCTCTGGAAACACCATATATTTT
TRBV10-3	NA	NA	TRBJ2-3	CAISGPYGVATDTQYF	TGTGCCATCAGTGGCCCTTATGGGGTGGCCACAGATACGCAGTATTTT
TRBV7-9	few	NA	TRBJ2-2	CASIRTGTSNTGELFF	TGTGCCAGCATTCGCACCGGGACCTCAAACACCGGGGAGCTGTTTTTT
TRBV7-2	NA	NA	TRBJ1-1	CASSQRRYTEAFF	TGTGCCAGCAGCCAACGACGGTACACTGAAGCTTTCTTT
TRBV23-1	few	NA	TRBJ2-1	CASSQRQAHNEQFF	TGCGCCAGCAGTCAACGGCAGGCCCACAATGAGCAGTTCTTC
TRBV18	NA	NA	TRBJ2-1	CASSPSGNNEQFF	TGTGCCAGCTCACCTTCCGGAAACAATGAGCAGTTCTTC
TRBV4-2	NA	TRBD1	TRBJ1-4	CASSPDRGRPNEKLFF	TGTGCCAGCAGCCCGGACAGGGGGCGTCCTAATGAAAAACTGTTTTTT
TRBV12-3/TRBV12-4	NA	TRBD1	TRBJ2-3	CASSSDRGATDTQYF	TGTGCCAGCAGCTCGGACAGGGGGGCCACAGATACGCAGTATTTT
TRBV9	few	NA	TRBJ1-3	CASSAGGTGNTIYF	TGTGCCAGCAGCGCTGGGGGTACTGGAAACACCATATATTTT
TRBV10-3	NA	TRBD2	TRBJ2-3	CAVWGGLAGGRGGTDTQYF	TGTGCCGTTTGGGGAGGCCTAGCGGGGGGCCGGGGGGGCACAGATACGCAGTATTTT
TRBV7-2	many	NA	TRBJ2-3	CASSFYEDTQYF	TGTGCCAGCAGCTTTTATGAAGATACGCAGTATTTT
TRBV20-1	few	TRBD1	TRBJ1-5	CSAREAGGSSRPQHF	TGCAGTGCTAGAGAAGCAGGGGGTTCTTCTCGGCCCCAGCATTTT
TRBV4-3	few	NA	TRBJ2-1	CASSQDLTAPSSYNEQFF	TGCGCCAGCAGCCAAGACCTGACGGCTCCAAGCTCCTACAATGAGCAGTTCTTC
TRBV4-1	few	NA	TRBJ2-4	CASSQVEGRKNIQYF	TGCGCCAGCAGCCAAGTGGAAGGCCGCAAAAACATTCAGTACTTC
TRBV12-3/TRBV12-4	few	NA	TRBJ2-1	CASSFQGGDEQFF	TGTGCCAGCAGTTTCCAGGGAGGCGATGAGCAGTTCTTC
TRBV25-1	NA	NA	TRBJ1-6	CASSELSRRGALHF	TGTGCCAGCAGTGAATTGAGCCGGCGTGGAGCGCTCCACTTT
TRBV5-6	NA	TRBD1	TRBJ2-3	CASSLRGTGTDTQYF	TGTGCCAGCAGCTTGCGGGGGACAGGGACAGATACGCAGTATTTT
TRBV7-8	few	NA	TRBJ2-1	CASSSPRGAYNEQFF	TGTGCCAGCAGCTCCCCACGCGGGGCCTACAATGAGCAGTTCTTC
TRBV6-2/TRBV6-3	few	NA	TRBJ1-5	CASRPLRGQPQHF	TGTGCCAGCAGACCCCTAAGAGGTCAGCCCCAGCATTTT
TRBV9	NA	TRBD1	TRBJ1-6	CASSGDRVNSPLHF	TGTGCCAGCAGCGGGGACAGGGTTAATTCACCCCTCCACTTT
TRBV28	many	TRBD2	TRBJ2-3	CASSLLGGGSTDTQYF	TGTGCCAGCAGTTTACTGGGCGGGGGGAGCACAGATACGCAGTATTTT
TRBV5-1	few	NA	TRBJ2-5	CASSLLAIQETQYF	TGCGCCAGCAGCTTGTTGGCTATCCAAGAGACCCAGTACTTC
TRBV7-2	NA	TRBD1	TRBJ1-1	CASSSTRQGATEAFF	TGTGCCAGCAGCTCTACACGACAGGGAGCCACTGAAGCTTTCTTT
TRBV2	NA	TRBD1	TRBJ2-5	CASSEEGTGNKETQYF	TGTGCCAGCAGTGAGGAAGGGACAGGGAATAAAGAGACCCAGTACTTC
TRBV4-3	NA	TRBD1	TRBJ2-1	CASSQDLGQGVSNEQFF	TGCGCCAGCAGCCAAGATCTAGGACAGGGGGTATCAAATGAGCAGTTCTTC
TRBV29-1	NA	TRBD1	TRBJ2-5	CSVGPGQGGETQYF	TGCAGCGTAGGCCCGGGACAGGGGGGGGAGACCCAGTACTTC
TRBV28	NA	NA	TRBJ1-2	CASELLGYGYTF	TGTGCCAGCGAACTGTTAGGCTATGGCTACACCTTC
TRBV28	few	NA	TRBJ2-5	CASRSPGRKTQYF	TGTGCCAGCAGGTCACCGGGTCGGAAGACCCAGTACTTC
TRBV12-3/TRBV12-4	NA	NA	TRBJ2-1	CASRGGGPNEQFF	TGTGCCAGCCGGGGCGGGGGCCCCAATGAGCAGTTCTTC
TRBV10-3	NA	NA	TRBJ1-1	CAISESTRGNTEAFF	TGTGCCATCAGTGAGTCGACGAGGGGGAACACTGAAGCTTTCTTT